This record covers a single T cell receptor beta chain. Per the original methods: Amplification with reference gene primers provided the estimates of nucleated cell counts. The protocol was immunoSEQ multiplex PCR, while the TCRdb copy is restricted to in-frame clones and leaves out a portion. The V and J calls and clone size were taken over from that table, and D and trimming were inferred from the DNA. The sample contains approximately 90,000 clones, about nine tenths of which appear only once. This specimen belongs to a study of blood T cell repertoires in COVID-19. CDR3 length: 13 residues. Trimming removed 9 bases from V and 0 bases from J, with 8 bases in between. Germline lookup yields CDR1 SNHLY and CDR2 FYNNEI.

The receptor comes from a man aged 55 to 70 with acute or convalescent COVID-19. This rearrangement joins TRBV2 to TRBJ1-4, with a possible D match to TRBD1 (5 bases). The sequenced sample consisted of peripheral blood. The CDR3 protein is CASWGATNEKLFF. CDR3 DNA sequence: TGTGCCAGTTGGGGGGCAACTAATGAAAAACTGTTTTTT.